Sequencing of this TCR beta chain was carried out in a study of blood T cell repertoires in COVID-19. Libraries were prepared by immunoSEQ multiplex PCR; TCRdb keeps only in-frame clonotypes and omits some of them. This table holds 25,000 to 30,000 clones, 85% to 95% found once. This clone was seen only once. Followed longitudinally, the Seattle patients had been enrolled during active infection. The V gene's germline CDR1 is MNHEY and CDR2 SMNVEV (reference sequence). The CDR3 is 13 amino acids. With V trimmed by 4 bases and J by 10 bases, 5 bases remained unmatched. The sequenced material came from peripheral blood. V is TRBV27 and J is TRBJ2-1; 9 positions match TRBD2. This TCR was recovered from a woman in her 70s with COVID-19, enrolled during active disease. Here the CDR3 DNA reads TGTGCCAGCAGTTCTTTTCTAGCGGGGGAGCAGTTCTTC. Its translation is CASSSFLAGEQFF.